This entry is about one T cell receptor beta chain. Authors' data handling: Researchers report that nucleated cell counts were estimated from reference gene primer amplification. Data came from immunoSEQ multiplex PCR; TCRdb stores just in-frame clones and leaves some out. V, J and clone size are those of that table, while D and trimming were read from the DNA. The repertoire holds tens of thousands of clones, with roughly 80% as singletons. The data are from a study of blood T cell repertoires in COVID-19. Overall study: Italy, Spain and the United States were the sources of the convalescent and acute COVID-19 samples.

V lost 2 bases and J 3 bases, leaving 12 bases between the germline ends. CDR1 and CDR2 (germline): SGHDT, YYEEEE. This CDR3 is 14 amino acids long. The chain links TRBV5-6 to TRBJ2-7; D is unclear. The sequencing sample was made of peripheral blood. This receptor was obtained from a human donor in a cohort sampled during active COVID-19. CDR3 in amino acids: CASSLSSSYYEQYF. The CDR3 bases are TGTGCCAGCAGCTTAAGTTCTTCCTACTACGAGCAGTACTTC.